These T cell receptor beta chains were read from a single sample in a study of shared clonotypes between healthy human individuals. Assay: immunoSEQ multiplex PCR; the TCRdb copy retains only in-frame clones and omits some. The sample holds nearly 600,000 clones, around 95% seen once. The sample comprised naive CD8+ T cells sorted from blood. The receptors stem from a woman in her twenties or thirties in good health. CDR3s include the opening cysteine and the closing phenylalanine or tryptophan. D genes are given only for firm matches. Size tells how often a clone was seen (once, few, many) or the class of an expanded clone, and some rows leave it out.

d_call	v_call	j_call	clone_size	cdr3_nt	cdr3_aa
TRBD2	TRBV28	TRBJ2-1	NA	TGTGCCAGCAGTTTGGTGCGGGAGGATAATGAGCAGTTCTTC	CASSLVREDNEQFF
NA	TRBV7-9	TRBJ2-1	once	TGTGCCAGCAGCTCCAGCGTAAGGTTTCAAAATGAGCAGTTCTTC	CASSSSVRFQNEQFF
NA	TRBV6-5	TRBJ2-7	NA	TGTGCCAGCAGCGGAAGTTTTGAGGACGAGCAGTACTTC	CASSGSFEDEQYF
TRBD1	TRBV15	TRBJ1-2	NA	TGTGCCACCAGCCCCTCCGGGACAGGGGTCTATGGCTACACCTTC	CATSPSGTGVYGYTF
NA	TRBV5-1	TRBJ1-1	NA	TGCGCCAGCGCGATACAGGGGAACACTGAAGCTTTCTTT	CASAIQGNTEAFF
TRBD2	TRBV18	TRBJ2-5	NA	TGTGCCAGCTCACCGTCCCGACTAGCGAACCAAGAGACCCAGTACTTC	CASSPSRLANQETQYF
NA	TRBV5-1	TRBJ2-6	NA	TGCGCCAGCAGCTTAGACAGGTTAACCTTCTCTGGGGCCAACGTCCTGACTTTC	CASSLDRLTFSGANVLTF
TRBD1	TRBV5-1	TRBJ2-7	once	TGCGCCAGCAGCTTGGCGGACAGGGAACCCTCCTACGAGCAGTACTTC	CASSLADREPSYEQYF
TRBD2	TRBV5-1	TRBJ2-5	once	TGCGCCAGCAGCGTGGGACTAGCGGGACCCCAAGAGACCCAGTACTTC	CASSVGLAGPQETQYF
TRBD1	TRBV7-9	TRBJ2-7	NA	TGTGCCAGCAGCACTGACAGGGCTAGCTCCTACGAGCAGTACTTC	CASSTDRASSYEQYF
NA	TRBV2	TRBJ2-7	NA	TGTGCCAGCACTCAGAGCACGGGCAGCCACGAGCAGTACTTC	CASTQSTGSHEQYF
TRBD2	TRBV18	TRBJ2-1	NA	TGTGCCAGCTCAGCTGGGACTAGCTCGAATGAGCAGTTCTTC	CASSAGTSSNEQFF
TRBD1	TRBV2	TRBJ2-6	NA	TGTGCCAGCAGTGAATTTCTCGGGACAGGGTCGTTCGGGGCCAACGTCCTGACTTTC	CASSEFLGTGSFGANVLTF
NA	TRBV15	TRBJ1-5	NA	TGTGCCACCAGCAGAGCGACCATCCGCAATCAGCCCCAGCATTTT	CATSRATIRNQPQHF
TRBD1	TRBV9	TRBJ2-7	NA	TGTGCCAGCAGCGTTGGGACAGGGGTGGCCTACGAGCAGTACTTC	CASSVGTGVAYEQYF
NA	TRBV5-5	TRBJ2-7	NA	TGTGCCAGCAGCTTTGGTCTAGCTAGCTCCTACGAGCAGTACTTC	CASSFGLASSYEQYF
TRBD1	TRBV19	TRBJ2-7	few	TGTGCCAGTAGTATAGGACAGGGGATCTACGAGCAGTACTTC	CASSIGQGIYEQYF
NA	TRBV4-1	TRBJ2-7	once	TGCGCCAGCAGCCAAACGGCTGGTCCTACCCGCATCTACGAGCAGTACTTC	CASSQTAGPTRIYEQYF
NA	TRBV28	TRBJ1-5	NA	TGTGCCAGCAGCATCGCGCTGAATAGCAATCAGCCCCAGCATTTT	CASSIALNSNQPQHF
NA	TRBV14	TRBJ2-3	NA	TGTGCCAGCAGCCAAGACCAATTTTTCACAGATACGCAGTATTTT	CASSQDQFFTDTQYF
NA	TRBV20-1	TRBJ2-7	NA	TGCAGTGCTAGCCCCACTTACGAGCAGTACTTC	CSASPTYEQYF
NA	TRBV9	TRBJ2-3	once	TGTGCCAGCAGCGAAAGAGGGGCGGTCCAAGCAGATACGCAGTATTTT	CASSERGAVQADTQYF
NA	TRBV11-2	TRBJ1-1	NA	TGTGCCAGCAGCGACTTATCGACAGTGAGCACTGAAGCTTTCTTT	CASSDLSTVSTEAFF
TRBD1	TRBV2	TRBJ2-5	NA	TGTGCCAGCAGCTCCGGGACAGGCGGGGTCCAGTACTTC	CASSSGTGGVQYF
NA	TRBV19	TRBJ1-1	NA	TGTGCCAGTAGTCCAGTGTATAAAGGGCAGACTGAAGCTTTCTTT	CASSPVYKGQTEAFF
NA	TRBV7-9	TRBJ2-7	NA	TGTGCCTCCCGCCGGGACGGTCACTACGAGCAGTACTTC	CASRRDGHYEQYF
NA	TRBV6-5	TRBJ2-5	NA	TGTGCCAGCAGTGCAGAGACTGCCCAAGAGACCCAGTACTTC	CASSAETAQETQYF
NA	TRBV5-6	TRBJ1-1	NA	TGTGCCAGCAGCTTGGGACAGCCCAATGAAGCTTTCTTT	CASSLGQPNEAFF
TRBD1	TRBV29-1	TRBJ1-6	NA	TGCAGCGTTAACAGGGGGCAAGGTATGACTTCACCCCTCCACTTT	CSVNRGQGMTSPLHF
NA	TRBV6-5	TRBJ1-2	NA	TGTGCCAGCAGTTACGAGGCGAGCAAAAACTATGGCTACACCTTC	CASSYEASKNYGYTF
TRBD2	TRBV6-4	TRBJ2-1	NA	TGTGCCAGAGAGGTGGGCGGGAGAGGCTCCGCTGAGCAGTTCTTC	CAREVGGRGSAEQFF
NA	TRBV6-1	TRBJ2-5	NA	TGTGCCAGCAGTGAATACTTTCAGGGCGGCCAAGAGACCCAGTACTTC	CASSEYFQGGQETQYF
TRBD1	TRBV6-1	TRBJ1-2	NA	TGTGCCAGCAGTGTAACAGACAGGGGGCTAGATGGCTACACCTTC	CASSVTDRGLDGYTF
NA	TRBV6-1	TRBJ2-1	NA	TGTGCCAGCAGCCCGACTAGAGGGTCCTACAATGAGCAGTTCTTC	CASSPTRGSYNEQFF
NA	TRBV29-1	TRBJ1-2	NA	TGCAGCGTTGAAGTGGGGCCGACGGGTGGCTACACCTTC	CSVEVGPTGGYTF
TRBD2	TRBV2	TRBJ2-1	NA	TGTGCCAGCCGGGGGCTAGCGGGACAGAGCTCCTACAATGAGCAGTTCTTC	CASRGLAGQSSYNEQFF
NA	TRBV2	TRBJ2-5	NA	TGTGCCAGCAGTGAAAGGGGGGGCCTCGAGACCCAGTACTTC	CASSERGGLETQYF
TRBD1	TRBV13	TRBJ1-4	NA	TGTGCCAGCAGCTCGGGACAGACAAATGAAAAACTGTTTTTT	CASSSGQTNEKLFF
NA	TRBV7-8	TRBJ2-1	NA	TGTGCCAGCAGCTCCGACAGGAGGAGGGTCAATGAGCAGTTCTTC	CASSSDRRRVNEQFF